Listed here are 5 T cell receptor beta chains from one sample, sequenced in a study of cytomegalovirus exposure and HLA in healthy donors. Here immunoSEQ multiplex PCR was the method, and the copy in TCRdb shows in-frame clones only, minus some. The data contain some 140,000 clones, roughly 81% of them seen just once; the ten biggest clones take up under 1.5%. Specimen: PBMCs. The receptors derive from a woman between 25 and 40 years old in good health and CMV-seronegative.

CDR3 region: CASSSFIRNTGGETQYF. CDR3 nucleotide sequence: TGTGCCAGCAGCTCCTTCATACGTAACACCGGGGGAGAGACCCAGTACTTC. The chain links TRBV7-6 to TRBJ2-5, with D possibly TRBD2 on 6 matching bases. Trimming pared 4 bases from V and 4 bases from J, leaving 22 bases between. Per germline, CDR1 SGHVS and CDR2 FNYEAQ. The CDR3 covers 17 residues. Supplemented by reference TRBV7-6 and TRBJ2-5, the full variable domain reads GAGVSQSPRYKVTKRGQDVALRCDPISGHVSLYWYRQALGQGPEFLTYFNYEAQQDKSGLPNDRFSAERPEGSISTLTIQRTEQRDSAMYRCASSSFIRNTGGETQYFGPGTRLLVL.

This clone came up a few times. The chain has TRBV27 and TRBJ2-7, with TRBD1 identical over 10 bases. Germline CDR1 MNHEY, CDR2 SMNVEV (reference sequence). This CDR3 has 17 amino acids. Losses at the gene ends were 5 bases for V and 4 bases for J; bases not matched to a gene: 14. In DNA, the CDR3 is TGTGCCAGCAGTCGCTACCAGGGAGGGACAGGGGATTACGAGCAGTACTTC. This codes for CASSRYQGGTGDYEQYF.

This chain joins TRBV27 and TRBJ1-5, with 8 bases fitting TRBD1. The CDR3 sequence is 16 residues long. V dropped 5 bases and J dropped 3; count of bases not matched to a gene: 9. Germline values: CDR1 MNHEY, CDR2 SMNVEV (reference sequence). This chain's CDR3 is CASSPSTGEDNQPQHF. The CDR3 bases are TGTGCCAGCAGTCCATCGACAGGGGAAGACAATCAGCCCCAGCATTTT.

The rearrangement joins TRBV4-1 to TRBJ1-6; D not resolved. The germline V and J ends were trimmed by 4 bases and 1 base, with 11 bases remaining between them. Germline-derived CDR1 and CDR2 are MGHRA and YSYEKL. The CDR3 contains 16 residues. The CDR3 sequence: CASSLVERSYNSPLHF. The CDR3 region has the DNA TGCGCCAGCAGCCTCGTAGAGAGGTCCTATAATTCACCCCTCCACTTT.

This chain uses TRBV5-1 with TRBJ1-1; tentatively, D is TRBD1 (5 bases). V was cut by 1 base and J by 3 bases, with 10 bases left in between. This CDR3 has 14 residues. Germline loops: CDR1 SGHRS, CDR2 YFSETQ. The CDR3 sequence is CASSLKGWDTEAFF. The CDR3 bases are TGCGCCAGCAGCTTGAAGGGGTGGGACACTGAAGCTTTCTTT.